A single sample gave rise to the 5 T cell receptor beta chains below, sequenced in a study of control samples from healthy donors and cancer patients. Data came from immunoSEQ multiplex PCR; TCRdb stores just in-frame clones and leaves some out. The sample consists of roughly 220,000 clones, over 90% of them appearing once. Sequenced: blood. The receptors come from a man between 45 and 60 years old in good health.

The chain couples TRBV2 to TRBJ2-7; possibly TRBD2 for D (5 bases). The CDR3 runs to 14 residues. V was cut by 7 bases and J by 5 bases, with 18 bases left in between. The V gene's germline CDR1 is SNHLY and CDR2 FYNNEI. The CDR3: CASIRAVMMDEQYF. CDR3 coding DNA: TGTGCCAGCATTCGAGCGGTTATGATGGACGAGCAGTACTTC.

This sequence joins TRBV5-6 and TRBJ1-5; 12 bases agree with TRBD1. V lost 4 bases, J lost 2 bases, and 4 bases stayed unmatched. The CDR3 has 16 residues. CDR1 is SGHDT and CDR2 is YYEEEE in the germline V gene. This CDR3 is CASSRDRGLGNQPQHF. CDR3 in DNA: TGTGCCAGCAGCCGGGACAGGGGGCTCGGCAATCAGCCCCAGCATTTT.

This chain connects TRBV3-1 (or the pseudogene TRBV3-2) to TRBJ1-2; no definite D call. Per the germline V gene, CDR1 is LGHDT and CDR2 is YNNKEL (reference sequence). Trimming took off 2 bases at V and 7 bases at J, with 5 bases between the two ends. This CDR3 spans 11 amino acids. The CDR3 here is CASSQRFGYTF. CDR3 in DNA: TGTGCCAGCAGCCAAAGGTTTGGCTACACCTTC.

The rearrangement joins TRBV6-5 to TRBJ1-1; D gene ambiguous. Germline assignment: CDR1 MNHEY and CDR2 SVGAGI. V was pared by 0 bases and J by 5 bases, with 10 bases between. The CDR3 has 14 residues. In DNA form, the CDR3 reads TGTGCCAGCAGTTACTCGGAGGGTTGGACTGAAGCTTTCTTT. Amino acids: CASSYSEGWTEAFF.

The genes are TRBV4-1 and TRBJ1-1; TRBD1 aligns across 7 bases. The CDR3 runs to 14 residues. V lost 6 bases and J lost 4; bases outside the gene matches: 8. Germline V CDR1 and CDR2: MGHRA, YSYEKL. CDR3 nucleotides: TGCGCCAGCAGGGGACAGCTCCGTGGCACTGAAGCTTTCTTT. Amino acid sequence: CASRGQLRGTEAFF.